This T cell receptor (beta chain) was profiled in a study of cytomegalovirus exposure and HLA in healthy donors. The overall study: Unique TCRs from HLA-typed donors, 80 million to 90 million of them, were held in an early data release.

Primers: 60 Vbeta forward and 13 Jbeta reverse. The protocol was immunoSEQ multiplex PCR, while the TCRdb copy is restricted to in-frame clones and leaves out a portion. The repertoire includes approximately 120,000 clones, around 73% of them detected once, and around 7.7% sits in the top ten. The CDR3 contains 16 residues. The V gene's germline CDR1 is LNHNV and CDR2 YYDKDF (reference sequence). V lost 5 bases and J lost 2, with 15 bases in between. About this clone: Its specificity is not known.

Whole-study results and caveats: The only immune exposure information that was available was CMV serostatus.

This receptor was identified in a man aged 40-49 years in good health and CMV-seronegative. The sequencing input was PBMCs. The rearrangement links TRBV15 to TRBJ2-2, with a weak D call TRBD2 (5 bases). The CDR3 reads CATSLKRDYNTGELFF. The CDR3 DNA reads TGTGCCACCAGCCTTAAGAGAGACTACAACACCGGGGAGCTGTTTTTT.